This T cell receptor beta chain was observed in a study of response to subunit inactivated influenza vaccine. The study, taken as a whole, reports: That few new T cells are recruited by each seasonal influenza vaccination was the authors' suggestion.

TCRdb ran MiXCR on the RT-PCR reads and lists one entry per CDR3 protein. The sample consists of more than 200,000 distinct CDR3 sequences, more than 10% of them appearing once. This clonotype was detected a few times. Its antigen is still unknown. Germline CDR1 is SGHAT and CDR2 is FQDESV (reference sequence). Trimming stripped 3 bases from V and 4 bases from J, with 21 bases between. This CDR3 is built from 18 residues. The sequenced sample was non-naive T cells sorted from PBMCs, obtained around 15 days before vaccination. The TCR comes from a man aged 50 to 59 who received an inactivated influenza vaccine. The V gene is TRBV11-1, the J gene TRBJ2-2; tentative D call: TRBD2 (7 bases). CDR3 in DNA: TGTGCCAGCAGCTTCCCCCCCGGGGTTAGGGGGGGCACCGGGGAGCTGTTTTTT. Protein: CASSFPPGVRGGTGELFF. Combining the CDR3 with reference TRBV11-1 and TRBJ2-2 gives the whole variable domain EAEVAQSPRYKITEKSQAVAFWCDPISGHATLYWYRQILGQGPELLVQFQDESVVDDSQLPKDRFSAERLKGVDSTLKIQPAELGDSAMYLCASSFPPGVRGGTGELFFGEGSRLTVL.